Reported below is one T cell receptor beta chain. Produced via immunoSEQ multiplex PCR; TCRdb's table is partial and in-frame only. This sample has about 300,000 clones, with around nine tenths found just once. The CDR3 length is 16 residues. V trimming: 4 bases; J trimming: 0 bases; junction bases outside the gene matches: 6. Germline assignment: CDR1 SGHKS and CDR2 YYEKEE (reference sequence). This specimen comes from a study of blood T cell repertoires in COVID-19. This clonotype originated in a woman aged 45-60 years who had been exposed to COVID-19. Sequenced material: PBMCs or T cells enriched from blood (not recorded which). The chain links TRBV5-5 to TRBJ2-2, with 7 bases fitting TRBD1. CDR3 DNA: TGTGCCAGCAGCAGAACAGGGGACGCGAACACCGGGGAGCTGTTTTTT. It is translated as CASSRTGDANTGELFF.